This TCR beta chain was obtained from a study of identical twins listed by TCRdb under 2016. Looking at the study overall: The study deep-sequenced TCR alpha and beta repertoires from monozygotic twins, unrelated adults of various ages and cord blood to test whether fetal clonotypes persist. Replicate twin experiments were performed at different times using different library preparation protocols to rule out contamination. Here is what the overall study found, with its caveats: Out-of-frame TCR alpha sequences shared between twins showed an excess of low generation-probability sequences compared with coincidental sharing between unrelated individuals. Fewer insertions were carried by abundant cord blood beta clonotypes, a similar but weaker trend appeared in young adult naive repertoires, and no such trend appeared in memory repertoires. In monozygotic twins, out-of-frame TCR alpha sharing was systematically underestimated by recombination models, although the models agreed with sharing between unrelated individuals. Invariant T cells such as MAIT and iNKT could partly confound zero-insertion analyses, although diverse VJ usage argued against such confounding for most clonotypes. A weaker excess of twin sharing was found in beta out-of-frame sequences because the signal-to-noise ratio was lowered by fewer shared sequences. Because the same donors could not be followed over many years, conclusions were based on cross-sectional statistical analysis.

The table lists this clonotype with a few counts. Its antigen remains undetermined. Base qualities are not recorded, but no much larger clone differs from it by a single base. CDR3 length: 14 amino acids, cysteine to phenylalanine. Only CDR3 DNA remains: 42 bases, in frame from the first base. The germline ends are 6 bases apart after V is trimmed by 2 bases and J by 0 bases. The CDR1 and CDR2 encoded by the germline V gene are SGHVS and FQNEAQ. Libraries were built with 5' RACE. Sequencer: Illumina HiSeq 2000. A universal primer binding site was introduced by template switching, and a unique molecular identifier was present in the final cDNA, enabling accurate counting of TCR cDNA molecules. Specific primers in the conserved constant-segment region were used to synthesize first-strand cDNA for the TCR alpha and beta chains. To control for contamination, every cDNA library carried two barcodes: a SMART-Mk sample barcode plus Illumina barcodes. TruSeq adapter sequences, together with Illumina sample barcodes, were added in two successive PCR steps. The TCR alpha and beta cDNA libraries were sequenced on the Illumina HiSeq platform using custom primers. Turning to the authors' computational methods: MiGEC was used to process raw reads and extract unique molecular identifiers, and MiXCR was used to find CDR3 positions. For each individual, recombination models were inferred using an EM algorithm with the repgenHMM and IGoR tools. The analysis of shared clonotypes was done with the tcR package in R, with sharing normalized by the product of cloneset sizes. To study raw recombination without the effects of thymic and clonal selection, out-of-frame nonproductive sequences were analyzed. TCRdb ran its own pipeline on the public reads, namely fastp trimming at Q25 and MiXCR clone calling, and kept in-frame beta chains. When rows share a CDR3 protein, they turn into one entry using the most common DNA and genes. The V and J calls reflect TCRdb's pipeline rather than the authors' work. The sample table shows roughly 540,000 distinct CDR3 sequences, and 22% are seen once. The leading ten clones occupy around 0.91% of the sample.

Only healthy Caucasian donors were included. Three pairs of female monozygotic twins, all aged roughly 18 to 29 years, made up the twin cohort. Positive isolation kits from Invitrogen were used to isolate the CD4+ and CD8+ T cell populations. This sample was shared with a second study, whose subject was T cells expressing NK-cell markers. The second study also describes: TCR beta-chain repertoires were profiled in sorted CD3+CD56+NKG2C+, CD3+CD56+NKG2C- and CD3+CD56-NKG2C+ T-cell subsets from several donors. Of the eight sequenced donors, seven were found to be HCMV-seropositive and one was found to be HCMV-seronegative. To restrict sorting to alphabetaTCR-expressing T cells, an anti-gammadeltaTCR antibody was added in several experiments. In 5 to 7 donors, the dominant CD3+CD56+NKG2C+ clonotypes ranked among the top 10 CD8+ clonotypes, making up 1.0-7.0% of CD8+ T cells. Those dominant clonotypes were again the most abundant among CD3+CD56-NKG2C+ cells in a few donors, at 28.3-60.1%. Whether the expanded NKG2C-expressing T cell clones were specific for HCMV antigens remained unclear. Randomly selected healthy volunteers, three men and five women, were used as the eight sequenced donors. A commercial ELISA kit detecting HCMV-specific IgG in serum was used to determine HCMV serostatus. MIGEC handled demultiplexing of the reads and grouping by UMI, while MiTCR was used to assemble and quantify clonotypes. To exclude erroneous sequences, only TCR cDNA sequences supported by at least two reads were retained. Downstream repertoire analysis used the tcR package, and clonotypes were matched across fractions by CDR3 nucleotide sequence plus V segment. Antigen specificity was annotated against VDJdb with VDJmatch, allowing one amino acid substitution in CDR3.

The clonotype was recovered from a woman younger than 30 in good health. The chain joins TRBV7-8 to TRBJ2-3; the D gene assignment is ambiguous. Specimen: CD4+ T cells sorted from blood. Read as DNA, the sequence is TGTGCCAGCAGCTTAACCACTAGCACAGATACGCAGTATTTT. This is translated as CASSLTTSTDTQYF. Where the CDR3 stops, the reference TRBV7-8 and TRBJ2-3 genes take over; the full variable domain is GAGVSQSPRYKVAKRGQDVALRCDPISGHVSLFWYQQALGQGPEFLTYFQNEAQLDKSGLPSDRFFAERPEGSVSTLKIQRTQQEDSAVYLCASSLTTSTDTQYFGPGTRLTVL.